This TCR beta chain was obtained from a study of radiotherapy plus CTLA-4 blockade in lung cancer. Study-wide background: An objective response was seen in about a sixth of patients, and disease control in over 25%. General study results and limits: Early clone dynamics of blood T cells, plus interferon-beta, reportedly predicted response best. TCR clones of tumor origin grew in blood after radiotherapy plus ipilimumab.

Those with chemo-refractory metastatic non-small-cell lung cancer were treated with focal radiation combined with CTLA-4 blockade using ipilimumab. Clones were read by immunoSEQ multiplex PCR, and TCRdb kept only the in-frame ones, dropping some. The repertoire has some 50,000 clones, approximately 85% of them found once; the top ten carry around 4.4%. Germline CDR1 and CDR2: MDHEN and SYDVKM. CDR3 length: 12 residues. Trimming stripped 7 bases from V and 4 bases from J, with 8 bases between. This clone has just one count. The antigen remains undetermined. This sample comprised peripheral blood, obtained from a patient treated with radiotherapy plus ipilimumab. This TCR was recovered from a human donor with non-small cell lung cancer whose response to radiotherapy plus ipilimumab could not be evaluated. The chain uses TRBV28 and TRBJ2-1; D remains unclear. Here the CDR3 reads CASTRSYNEQFF. In DNA, the CDR3 is TGTGCCAGCACTCGGAGTTACAATGAGCAGTTCTTC.